These 2 T cell receptor beta chains were sequenced from one sample in a study of shared clonotypes between healthy human individuals. This table comes from immunoSEQ multiplex PCR, and its TCRdb copy is limited to in-frame clones, with some not included. The table shows millions of clones, with approximately 95% occurring only once. Naivety among CD8 cells was defined by CD45RO negativity and positive CCR7 selection, thereby excluding terminally differentiated effector memory CD45RA+ cells. The sample consisted of naive CD8+ T cells sorted from blood. These receptors came from a man aged 18 to 30 in good health.

The chain combines TRBV7-3 with TRBJ2-1; the match to TRBD2 covers 7 bases. The CDR3 sequence is 17 residues long. The germline V gene has CDR1 SGHTA and CDR2 FQGTGA. Trimming took 1 base from V and 4 from J; bases not matched to a gene: 10. CDR3 sequence reads: CASSLRPTAGSYNEQFF. CDR3 in DNA: TGTGCCAGCAGCTTAAGGCCCACAGCGGGGAGTTACAATGAGCAGTTCTTC.

The chain joins TRBV2 to TRBJ2-7; D is unresolved. The germline V gene encodes CDR1 SNHLY and CDR2 FYNNEI. Trimming took 4 bases from V and 0 from J, leaving 7 bases between them. The CDR3 is made up of 13 amino acids. CDR3 sequence: CASSAVISYEQYF. The CDR3 coding sequence is TGTGCCAGCAGTGCCGTTATCTCCTACGAGCAGTACTTC.